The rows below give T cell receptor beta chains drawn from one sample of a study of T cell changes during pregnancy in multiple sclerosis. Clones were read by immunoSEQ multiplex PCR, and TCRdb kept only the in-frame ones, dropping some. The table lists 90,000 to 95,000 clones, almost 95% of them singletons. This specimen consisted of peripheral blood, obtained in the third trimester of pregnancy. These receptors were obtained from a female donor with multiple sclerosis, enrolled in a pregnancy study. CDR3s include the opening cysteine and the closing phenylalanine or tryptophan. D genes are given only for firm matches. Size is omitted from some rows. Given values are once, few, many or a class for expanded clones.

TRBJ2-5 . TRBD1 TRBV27 CASSFSQGVETQYF TGTGCCAGCAGTTTTTCACAGGGGGTAGAGACCCAGTACTTC
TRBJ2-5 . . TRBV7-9 CASSRGVGGQETQYF TGTGCCAGCAGCCGAGGCGTAGGGGGACAAGAGACCCAGTACTTC
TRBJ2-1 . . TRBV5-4 CASSLSRASYNEQFF TGTGCCAGCAGCTTGAGCAGGGCCTCCTACAATGAGCAGTTCTTC
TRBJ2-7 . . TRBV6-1 CASILDSPSGEQYF TGTGCCAGCATCCTGGACAGCCCTTCTGGGGAGCAGTACTTC
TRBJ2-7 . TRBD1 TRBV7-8 CASSLGGAVAGQGNEQYF TGTGCCAGCAGCTTGGGCGGGGCCGTGGCGGGACAGGGTAACGAGCAGTACTTC
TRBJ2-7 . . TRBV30 CAWSGVYEQYF TGTGCCTGGTCGGGAGTCTACGAGCAGTACTTC
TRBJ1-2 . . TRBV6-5 CASRGADYGYTF TGTGCCAGCAGGGGCGCAGACTATGGCTACACCTTC
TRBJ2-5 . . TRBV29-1 CSVAPAGETQYF TGCAGCGTTGCCCCGGCGGGAGAGACCCAGTACTTC
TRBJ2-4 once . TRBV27 CASSFSVLAKNIQYF TGTGCCAGCAGTTTTTCTGTACTAGCCAAAAACATTCAGTACTTC
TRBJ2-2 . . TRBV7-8 CASSLETVVAGELFF TGTGCCAGCAGCTTAGAAACCGTGGTAGCCGGGGAGCTGTTTTTT
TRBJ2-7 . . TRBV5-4 CASSSVGLYEQYF TGTGCCAGCAGCTCCGTTGGCCTCTACGAGCAGTACTTC
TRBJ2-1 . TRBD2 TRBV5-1 CASSWGLAGLSEQFF TGCGCCAGCAGCTGGGGACTAGCGGGCTTGAGTGAGCAGTTCTTC
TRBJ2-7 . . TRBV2 CASTPDRTHEQYF TGTGCCAGCACTCCCGACAGAACCCACGAGCAGTACTTC
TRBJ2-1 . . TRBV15 CATTEGVGDNEQFF TGTGCCACCACCGAGGGGGTAGGGGACAATGAGCAGTTCTTC
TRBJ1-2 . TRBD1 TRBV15 CATSREGAARLGGYTF TGTGCCACCAGCCGCGAGGGGGCGGCCCGTCTGGGTGGCTACACCTTC
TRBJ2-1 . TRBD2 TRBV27 CASSPLLAGAARKIYNEQFF TGTGCCAGCAGTCCGTTGCTAGCGGGAGCCGCACGGAAGATATACAATGAGCAGTTCTTC
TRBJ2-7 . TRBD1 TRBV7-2 CASSLVGGQGAYEQYF TGTGCCAGCAGCTTAGTAGGAGGACAGGGGGCCTACGAGCAGTACTTC
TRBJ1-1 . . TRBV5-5 CASSGEGSLRPNTEAFF TGTGCCAGCAGCGGAGAAGGCAGCCTCCGACCGAACACTGAAGCTTTCTTT
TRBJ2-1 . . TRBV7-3 CASSSADSYNEQFF TGTGCCAGCAGCTCTGCGGACTCCTACAATGAGCAGTTCTTC
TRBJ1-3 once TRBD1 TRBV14 CASRGQGTGNTIYF TGTGCCAGCAGGGGACAGGGAACCGGAAACACCATATATTTT
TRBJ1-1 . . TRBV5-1 CASSLVVFREGTEAFF TGCGCCAGCAGCTTGGTAGTTTTCAGGGAGGGAACTGAAGCTTTCTTT
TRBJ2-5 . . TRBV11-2 CASSLGLVRETQYF TGTGCCAGCAGCTTAGGACTTGTGCGGGAGACCCAGTACTTC
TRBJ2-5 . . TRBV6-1 CASSDLNGIEETQYF TGTGCCAGCAGTGATTTAAACGGGATAGAAGAGACCCAGTACTTC
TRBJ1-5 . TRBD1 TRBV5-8 CASSPGQGGNQPQHF TGTGCCAGCAGCCCTGGACAGGGCGGCAATCAGCCCCAGCATTTT
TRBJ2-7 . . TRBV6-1 CASKHSGSYEQYF TGTGCCAGCAAGCATAGCGGCTCCTACGAGCAGTACTTC
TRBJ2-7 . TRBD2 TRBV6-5 CASSYSIGGSYYEQYF TGTGCCAGCAGTTACTCGATCGGGGGGTCATACTACGAGCAGTACTTC
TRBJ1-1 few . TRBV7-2 CASSRRTGTEAFF TGTGCCAGCAGCCGACGGACTGGCACTGAAGCTTTCTTT
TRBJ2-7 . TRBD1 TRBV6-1 CASSEFRQGVWERRKQYF TGTGCCAGCAGTGAATTTAGACAGGGGGTCTGGGAACGCCGTAAGCAGTACTTC
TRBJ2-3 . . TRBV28 CASGSAGSTDTQYF TGTGCCAGCGGCTCTGCGGGGAGCACAGATACGCAGTATTTT
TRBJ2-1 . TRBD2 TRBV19 CASKIASGIAHNEQFF TGTGCCAGTAAGATTGCTAGCGGGATTGCTCACAATGAGCAGTTCTTC
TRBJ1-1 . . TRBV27 CASSSGGIGLGTEAFF TGTGCCAGCAGTTCAGGAGGAATAGGCCTGGGGACTGAAGCTTTCTTT
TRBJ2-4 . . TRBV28 CASSLRPLNSGSIAKNIQYF TGTGCCAGCAGTTTACGGCCCCTCAATAGCGGTAGCATAGCCAAAAACATTCAGTACTTC
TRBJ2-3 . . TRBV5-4 CASSWRGSTQYF TGTGCCAGCAGCTGGAGGGGTAGTACGCAGTATTTT
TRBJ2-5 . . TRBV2 CASTTRYQETQYF TGTGCCAGCACCACTCGATACCAAGAGACCCAGTACTTC
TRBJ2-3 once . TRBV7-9 CASSSGTHYTDTQYF TGTGCCAGCAGCTCGGGAACGCATTACACAGATACGCAGTATTTT
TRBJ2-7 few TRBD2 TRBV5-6 CASSVTRGTSGIYEQYF TGTGCCAGCAGCGTCACCAGGGGGACTAGCGGTATCTACGAGCAGTACTTC
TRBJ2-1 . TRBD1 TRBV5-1 CASSYQRQGAKFGEQFF TGCGCCAGCAGCTACCAAAGACAGGGGGCGAAGTTCGGTGAGCAGTTCTTC
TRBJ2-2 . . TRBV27 CASSLSSGSTGELFF TGTGCCAGCAGTTTATCGTCAGGTAGCACCGGGGAGCTGTTTTTT
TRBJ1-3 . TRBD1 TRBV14 CASSQWTGGTGNTIYF TGTGCCAGCAGCCAATGGACAGGGGGCACTGGAAACACCATATATTTT
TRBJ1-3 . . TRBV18 CASSRGAAGNTIYF TGTGCCAGCTCACGAGGCGCAGCTGGAAACACCATATATTTT
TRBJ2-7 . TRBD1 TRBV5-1 CASSPELNRGPHEQYF TGCGCCAGCAGCCCCGAGTTGAACAGGGGCCCCCACGAGCAGTACTTC
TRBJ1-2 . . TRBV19 CASSIGSVQDYGYTF TGTGCCAGTAGTATAGGATCTGTGCAGGACTATGGCTACACCTTC
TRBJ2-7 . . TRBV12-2 CASRHSPRGGRTYEQYF TGTGCAAGTCGCCACTCCCCCCGGGGGGGCAGAACCTACGAGCAGTACTTC
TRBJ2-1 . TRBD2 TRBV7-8 CASSLSATSHYNEQFF TGTGCCAGCAGCTTATCTGCGACTAGCCACTACAATGAGCAGTTCTTC
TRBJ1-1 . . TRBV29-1 CSVTPWRDTEAFF TGCAGCGTTACGCCCTGGAGGGACACTGAAGCTTTCTTT
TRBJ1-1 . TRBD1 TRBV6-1 CASSDRQGPAGGTEAFF TGTGCCAGCAGTGACCGACAGGGGCCCGCCGGGGGGACTGAAGCTTTCTTT
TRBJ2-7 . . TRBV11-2 CASSLGDSSYEQYF TGTGCCAGCAGCTTAGGAGACAGCTCCTACGAGCAGTACTTC
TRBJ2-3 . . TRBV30 CAWRAPISSTDTQYF TGTGCCTGGAGGGCCCCAATTTCTAGCACAGATACGCAGTATTTT
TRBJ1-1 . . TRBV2 CASSEGSFRGTVKAEAFF TGTGCCAGCAGTGAAGGCAGCTTTCGGGGAACTGTTAAGGCTGAAGCTTTCTTT